This entry features one T cell receptor beta chain sequence. This clonotype showed up just a few times. No cognate antigen has been identified for it. No clone much larger than this one lies a single base away; base qualities are absent. In the ophthalmopathy patients, disease was moderately to severely active, with a Clinical Activity Score of 3 or more, a NOSPECS grade of 4 or more, and a duration of less than 3 months. Exclusion was applied to patients with uncontrolled infections, other autoimmune diseases, pregnancy or lactation. Diagnoses were established on the basis of clinical symptoms, serum thyroxine and TRAb, thyroid ultrasound, and orbital computed tomography. PBMCs were isolated from more than 8 ml of fresh peripheral blood by Ficoll-Paque density gradient centrifugation. Total RNA was extracted using Trizol reagent, and RNA quality was assessed on an Agilent 2100 Bioanalyzer. V drops 5 bases and J drops 0 bases, leaving 12 bases in between. The CDR3 runs 15 residues from the cysteine to the phenylalanine. Only the CDR3 DNA is retained, 45 bases long and in frame from the first base. CDR1 and CDR2 are drawn from the germline V gene: MDHEN, SYDVKM.

This sample was taken from a study of T cells in Graves' hyperthyroidism and ophthalmopathy (dated by TCRdb to about 2019). Regarding the research as a whole: Peripheral blood was sampled at the time of initial diagnosis, prior to any treatment. TCR V-J signatures able to tell the groups apart were searched for in a discovery cohort of 100 or so patients, of whom approximately 40 had Graves' ophthalmopathy and under 65 had stable Graves' hyperthyroidism. An independent validation cohort of 18 to 20 hyperthyroidism patients and about 15 patients who later progressed to ophthalmopathy tested prospective prediction of ophthalmopathy. The 95 to 100 discovery patients were divided at random into training and test sets in a 7:3 ratio. Thyroid tissue and blood T-cell repertoires from more than five Graves' hyperthyroidism patients were also compared in the study. After sampling, hyperthyroidism patients received methimazole starting at 30 mg daily, and ophthalmopathy patients received high-dose intravenous methylprednisolone. TCR Vbeta CDR3 sequencing of 120 to 150 peripheral blood samples (about 45 ophthalmopathy, some 75 hyperthyroidism and approximately 17 progressor patients) is reported in the paper. General findings and caveats noted by the study authors: In validation, the model predicted progression to ophthalmopathy a median of about 6.8 months before onset, with roughly 70% sensitivity and roughly 72% specificity. No statistical method was used to set the sample size in advance, and investigators knew the group allocation. Ophthalmopathy was separated from stable hyperthyroidism by a 13 V-J signature model, with approximately 86% sensitivity and about 84% specificity obtained in cross-validation and 80%/75% obtained in testing. Most expanded thyroid clonotypes (frequency above 0.001) were also found in blood, which suggests that blood repertoires may mirror thyroid immune responses.

TCR beta CDR3 regions were amplified from RNA transcripts. The first round of RT-PCR for the TCR CDR3 was performed with the HTBI primer set and the Qiagen OneStep RT-PCR kit. Libraries were constructed in a second round of multiplex PCR, after which size selection and purification were carried out. Paired-end sequencing of the libraries was performed with 100 bp reads on an Illumina HiSeq2000. On the study's bioinformatics: SOAPnuke was used to process the raw data, with reads discarded if the reads contained adapters or uncalled bases, had a mean Phred below 15, or lacked an exact constant-primer or identifier match. COPE v1.2.5 was used to merge the high-quality paired reads, and each unique nucleotide sequence was defined as a clonotype. Clonotypes were aligned to IMGT TRBV, TRBD and TRBJ reference segments using MiTCR v1.1. Analysis was restricted to V-J combinations with a frequency above 0.0001, which covered over 98% of repertoires. The TCS score was defined as the ratio of F50 (clonal expansion) to E x V (chaos), calculated using BLOSUM62-based TCRdist between CDR3 peptides within each V-J. Welch's t-statistics and random forest reduced fewer than 550 V-J features to around 14, which were used in a naive Bayes classifier (R e1071). Starting from the raw public reads, TCRdb applied fastp trimming at Q25, assembled clones with MiXCR and retained in-frame beta chains. All rows with the same CDR3 protein become a single entry with the most common DNA and genes. TCRdb, not the original authors, processed these V and J calls. Counted in this sample were around 300,000 distinct CDR3 sequences; around a fifth of them appeared once. Jointly, the top ten make up approximately 37% of the sample.

The chain links TRBV28 with TRBJ2-3; possibly the D gene is TRBD1, per 6 matching bases. Sequences were obtained from blood. The receptor's source is a man between 50 and 59 years old with Graves' ophthalmopathy. The sequenced DNA is TGTGCCAGCAGTCTACCGACAGGCAGCACAGATACGCAGTATTTT. Its protein product is CASSLPTGSTDTQYF. Extended through the reference TRBV28 and TRBJ2-3 proteins, this CDR3 yields the full variable domain: DVKVTQSSRYLVKRTGEKVFLECVQDMDHENMFWYRQDPGLGLRLIYFSYDVKMKEKGDIPEGYSVSREKKERFSLILESASTNQTSMYLCASSLPTGSTDTQYFGPGTRLTVL.